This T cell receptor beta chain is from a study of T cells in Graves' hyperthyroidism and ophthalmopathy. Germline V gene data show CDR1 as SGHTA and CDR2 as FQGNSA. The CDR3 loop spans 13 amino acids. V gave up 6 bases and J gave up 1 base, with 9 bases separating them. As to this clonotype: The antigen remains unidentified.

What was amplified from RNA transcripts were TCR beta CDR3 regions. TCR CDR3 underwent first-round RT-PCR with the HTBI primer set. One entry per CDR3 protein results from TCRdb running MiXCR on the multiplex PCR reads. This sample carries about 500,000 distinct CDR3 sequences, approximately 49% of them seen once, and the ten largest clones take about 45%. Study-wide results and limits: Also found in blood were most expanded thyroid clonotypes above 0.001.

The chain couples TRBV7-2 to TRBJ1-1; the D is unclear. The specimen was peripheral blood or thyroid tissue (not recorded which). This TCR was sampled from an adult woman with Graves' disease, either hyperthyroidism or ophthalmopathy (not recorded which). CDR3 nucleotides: TGTGCCAGCAGGCTGACGAGGAACACTGAAGCTTTCTTT. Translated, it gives CASRLTRNTEAFF.